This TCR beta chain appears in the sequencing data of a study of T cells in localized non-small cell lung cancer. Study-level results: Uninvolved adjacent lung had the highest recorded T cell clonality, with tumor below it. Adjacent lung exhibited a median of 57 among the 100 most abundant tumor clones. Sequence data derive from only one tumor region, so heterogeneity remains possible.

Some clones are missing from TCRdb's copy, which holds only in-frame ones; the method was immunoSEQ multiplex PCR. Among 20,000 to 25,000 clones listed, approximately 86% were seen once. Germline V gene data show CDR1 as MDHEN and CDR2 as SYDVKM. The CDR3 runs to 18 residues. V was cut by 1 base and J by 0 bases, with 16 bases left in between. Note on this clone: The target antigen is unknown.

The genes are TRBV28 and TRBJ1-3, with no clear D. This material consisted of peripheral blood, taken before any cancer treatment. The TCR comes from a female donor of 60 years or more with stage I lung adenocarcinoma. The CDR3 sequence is CASSLSTTLGLSGNTIYF. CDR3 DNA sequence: TGTGCCAGCAGTTTATCGACCACCCTGGGCCTCTCTGGAAACACCATATATTTT.